What follows are 20 T cell receptor beta chains derived from one specimen sequenced in a study of spatial heterogeneity in lung cancer. Time point of the sample: sample taken at primary tumor resection. Sequencing covered unsorted whole RNA taken from tumor, nontumor lung or frozen PBMC. TCRdb reanalysed the 5' RACE reads using MiXCR and keeps one entry per CDR3 protein. The sample gives around 40,000 distinct CDR3 sequences, roughly 5% of which show up once; 20% to 30% is in the top ten. Here the sequenced sample was PBMCs, taken at surgery. All receptors come from a female donor with early-stage non-small cell lung cancer.

This clonotype was seen many times. The V and J genes are TRBV3-1 and TRBJ1-1, with D possibly being TRBD1 (6 bases). The CDR3 is 17 residues long. Trimming stripped 2 bases from V and 0 bases from J, with 16 bases between. Germline V gene lookup returns CDR1 LGHDT and CDR2 YNNKEL (reference sequence). CDR3 region: CASSQPRWGRMNTEAFF. CDR3 coding DNA: TGTGCCAGCAGCCAACCCCGGTGGGGGCGAATGAACACTGAAGCTTTCTTT.

This clonotype was counted ten times or more. In nucleotides, the CDR3 is TGTGCCAGCAGCTTAGTTCAGCGGGGATCCTACGAGCAGTACTTC. Protein: CASSLVQRGSYEQYF. The genes are TRBV7-9 and TRBJ2-7; 7 bases are a match to TRBD2. The CDR3 has 15 amino acids. V lost 1 base to trimming and J lost 1 base; unmatched junction nucleotides: 4. Germline loops: CDR1 SEHNR, CDR2 FQNEAQ (reference sequence).

The chain joins TRBV11-2 to TRBJ2-5; D perhaps matches TRBD2 (5 bases). The CDR3 sequence is 14 residues long. Trimming left V 4 bases short and J 4 bases short, with 13 bases between. The germline gives CDR1 SGHAT, CDR2 FQNNGV. The CDR3 sequence: CASSSLLAGETQYF. DNA of the CDR3: TGTGCCAGCAGCTCCCTACTCGCGGGAGAGACCCAGTACTTC.

This clonotype was picked up many times. The gene calls are TRBV28 and TRBJ1-1; maybe TRBD1 (6 bases). The V end lost 1 base, the J end lost 8 bases, and 8 bases lay between the germline ends. The length of the CDR3 is 12 residues. The germline V gene has CDR1 MDHEN and CDR2 SYDVKM. The CDR3 nucleotides read TGTGCCAGCAGTTTATACACAGGGGAAGCTTTCTTT. It codes for CASSLYTGEAFF.

By its share, this clonotype is medium-sized. The gene calls are TRBV10-3 and TRBJ2-3; D is ambiguous. Trimming took 8 bases from V and 6 from J, leaving 12 bases between them. The germline V gene has CDR1 ENHRY and CDR2 SYGVKD. The CDR3 length is 12 residues. The CDR3 sequence: CAIAFRGDTQYF. The CDR3 DNA reads as TGTGCCATCGCCTTCCGTGGGGATACGCAGTATTTT.

This clonotype came up many times. The rearrangement links TRBV19 to TRBJ2-3; TRBD2 is a possible D gene (5 bases). Germline V lookup: CDR1 LNHDA, CDR2 SQIVND (reference sequence). The CDR3 spans 15 residues. V was shortened by 3 bases and J by 5 bases, with 15 bases between the two germline ends. Written as DNA, the CDR3 is TGTGCCAGTAGTATGCTGAGCGGTAGAGAAGATACGCAGTATTTT. Translated, it gives CASSMLSGREDTQYF.

Ten or more counts support this clonotype. The chain has TRBV24-1 and TRBJ2-1; 14 bases are a match to TRBD2. V dropped 3 bases and J dropped 6; count of bases not matched to a gene: 15. This CDR3 spans 20 amino acids. Per germline, CDR1 KGHDR and CDR2 SFDVKD. The CDR3 region is CATSDPGLAGGEGRSNEQFF. CDR3 bases: TGTGCCACCAGTGATCCCGGACTAGCGGGGGGTGAGGGACGCTCCAATGAGCAGTTCTTC.

This clonotype has a count of ten or more. V and J are TRBV2 and TRBJ2-3; D call uncertain. Trimming shortened V by 3 bases and J by 11 bases, and 9 bases separated the two germline ends. The V gene's germline CDR1 is SNHLY and CDR2 FYNNEI. This CDR3 comprises 11 residues. CDR3 bases: TGTGCCAGCAGTGATCTGTGGGTGCAGTATTTT. Residues: CASSDLWVQYF.

This clonotype was detected a few times. The chain couples TRBV5-4 to TRBJ1-1, with D possibly matching TRBD1 (6 bases). CDR1 and CDR2 from the germline V gene are SGHNT and YYREEE (reference sequence). The CDR3 has 16 amino acids. Trimming shortened V by 3 bases and J by 3 bases, and 18 bases separated the two germline ends. This CDR3 is CASSYSRGGRYTEAFF. The CDR3 nucleotides are TGTGCCAGCAGCTACTCCCGGGGGGGGCGATACACTGAAGCTTTCTTT.

This clonotype was observed many times. V usage is TRBV6-5 and J usage is TRBJ2-7; 7 bases are shared with TRBD1. Germline-derived CDR1 and CDR2 are MNHEY and SVGAGI. The CDR3 loop spans 14 amino acids. The V gene end was trimmed by 7 bases and the J gene end by 2 bases; junction bases not matched to a gene: 8. CDR3 in amino acids: CASNYRDRPYEQYF. CDR3 sequence (DNA): TGTGCCAGCAACTACCGGGACAGACCCTACGAGCAGTACTTC.

The table lists this clonotype with many counts. The chain combines TRBV2 with TRBJ2-4; weak D call: TRBD1 (5 bases). The CDR3 runs 14 residues. Trimming pared 7 bases from V and 1 base from J, leaving 11 bases between. Germline CDR1 and CDR2: SNHLY and FYNNEI. The CDR3 reads CASKEWGAKNIQYF. The DNA of the CDR3 is TGTGCCAGCAAAGAATGGGGCGCCAAAAACATTCAGTACTTC.

This clonotype has a count of ten or more. The J gene is TRBJ1-5, the V gene TRBV20-1; the D is unclear. The length of the CDR3 is 14 residues. From germline, CDR1 is DFQATT and CDR2 SNEGSKA (reference sequence). The germline V and J ends were trimmed by 7 bases and 7 bases, with 20 bases remaining between them. The CDR3 is CSVTDSTGRQPQHF. The CDR3 nucleotides read TGCAGTGTCACGGACTCAACCGGGAGGCAGCCCCAGCATTTT.

Many counts were recorded for this clonotype. J is TRBJ2-7 and V is TRBV5-5; weak D call: TRBD1 (5 bases). CDR1 and CDR2 from the germline V gene are SGHKS and YYEKEE (reference sequence). V gave up 3 bases and J gave up 0 bases, with 13 bases separating them. This CDR3 spans 15 amino acids. The CDR3 region is CASSWTPEFSYEQYF. The CDR3 DNA reads TGTGCCAGCAGCTGGACACCGGAATTCTCCTACGAGCAGTACTTC. The full variable domain, completed using reference TRBV5-5 and TRBJ2-7, is DAGVTQSPTHLIKTRGQQVTLRCSPISGHKSVSWYQQVLGQGPQFIFQYYEKEERGRGNFPDRFSARQFPNYSSELNVNALLLGDSALYLCASSWTPEFSYEQYFGPGTRLTVT.

This clonotype was detected ten times or more. The rearrangement joins TRBV20-1 to TRBJ2-1; TRBD2 aligns across 10 bases. The germline V gene encodes CDR1 DFQATT and CDR2 SNEGSKA (reference sequence). The CDR3 covers 17 residues. V shed 0 bases and J 6 bases; nucleotides not matched to a gene: 11. The CDR3 is CSARDSGGFFGPNEQFF. CDR3 sequence (DNA): TGCAGTGCTAGAGATAGCGGGGGGTTTTTTGGACCCAATGAGCAGTTCTTC.

This clonotype was picked up many times. The chain links TRBV25-1 to TRBJ1-1; TRBD1 agrees at 7 bases. The germline V gene has CDR1 MGHDK and CDR2 SYGVNS. J gave up 0 bases and V 7 bases, and 8 bases lay outside the gene matches. The CDR3 is made up of 15 amino acids. CDR3 in DNA: TGTGCCAGCACCGGTAAGGACAGGTTGAACACTGAAGCTTTCTTT. Translating it yields CASTGKDRLNTEAFF.

This clonotype was seen ten or more times. V usage is TRBV28 and J usage is TRBJ2-3, with a weak D call TRBD1 (5 bases). There are 16 residues in the CDR3. CDR1 and CDR2 from the germline V gene are MDHEN and SYDVKM. The V and J ends lost 6 bases and 0 bases respectively, with 16 bases between them. The CDR3 is CASSPNPGLSTDTQYF. CDR3 coding DNA: TGTGCCAGCAGCCCTAATCCAGGGCTTAGCACAGATACGCAGTATTTT.

Remarks on this clonotype: This clone may be a read error of a much larger clone one base away. The rearrangement uses TRBV7-9 and TRBJ2-5; D is undetermined. Germline V gene lookup returns CDR1 SEHNR and CDR2 FQNEAQ (reference sequence). The CDR3 is 12 residues long. CDR3 coding DNA: TGTGCCAGCAGCTTAGCAGTGGAGACCCAGCACTTC. It yields the protein CASSLAVETQHF.

The J gene is TRBJ1-5, the V gene TRBV6-5; the match to TRBD1 covers 8 bases. This CDR3 comprises 14 residues. Germline V lookup: CDR1 MNHEY, CDR2 SVGAGI. The junction had 7 bases not matched to a gene; V was cut back by 6 bases and J by 6 bases. CDR3 in amino acids: CASRLTGGGQPQHF. CDR3 bases: TGTGCCAGCAGATTAACAGGGGGAGGTCAGCCCCAGCATTTT.

This clonotype came up many times. The genes are TRBV4-1 and TRBJ2-1; TRBD2 aligns across 11 bases. Unmatched junction bases numbered 4, after V lost 3 bases and J lost 0 bases. Germline V gene lookup returns CDR1 MGHRA and CDR2 YSYEKL. CDR3 length: 17 amino acids. The chain's CDR3 is CASSHELAGASYNEQFF. The CDR3 bases are TGCGCCAGCAGCCATGAACTAGCGGGGGCCTCCTACAATGAGCAGTTCTTC.

The chain links TRBV7-2 to TRBJ2-7; possibly TRBD1 or TRBD2 for D (6 bases each). The germline V gene encodes CDR1 SGHTA and CDR2 FQGNSA. The CDR3 has 14 residues. V was shortened by 1 base and J by 5 bases, with 12 bases between the two germline ends. The CDR3 sequence is CASSLDGGGNEQYF. CDR3 in DNA: TGTGCCAGCAGCTTAGATGGGGGCGGGAACGAGCAGTACTTC.